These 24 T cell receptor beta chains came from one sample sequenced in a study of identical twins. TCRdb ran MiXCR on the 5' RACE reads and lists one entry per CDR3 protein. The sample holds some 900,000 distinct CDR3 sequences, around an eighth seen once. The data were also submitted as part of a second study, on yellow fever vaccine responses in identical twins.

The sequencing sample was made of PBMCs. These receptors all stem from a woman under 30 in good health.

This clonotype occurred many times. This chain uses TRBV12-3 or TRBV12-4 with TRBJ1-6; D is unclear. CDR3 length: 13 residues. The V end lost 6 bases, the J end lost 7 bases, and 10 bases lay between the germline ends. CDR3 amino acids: CASSPHPNSPLHF. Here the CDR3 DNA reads TGTGCCAGCAGCCCACACCCGAATTCACCCCTCCACTTT.

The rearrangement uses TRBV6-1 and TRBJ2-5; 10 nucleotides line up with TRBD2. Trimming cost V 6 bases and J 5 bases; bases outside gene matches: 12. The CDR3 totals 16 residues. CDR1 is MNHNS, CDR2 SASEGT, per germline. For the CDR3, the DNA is TGTGCCAGCAGAAGACAGCTAGCGGGAGTAGGGGAGACCCAGTACTTC. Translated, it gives CASRRQLAGVGETQYF.

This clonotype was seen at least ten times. The CDR3 sequence: CASSVNRGPYNEQFF. CDR3 nucleotides: TGTGCCAGCAGCGTTAACAGGGGGCCCTACAATGAGCAGTTCTTC. The V call is TRBV9, the J call TRBJ2-1; 9 nucleotides line up with TRBD1. This CDR3 is 15 amino acids long. CDR1 SGDLS and CDR2 YYNGEE come from the germline V gene. With 2 bases clipped from V and 2 bases from J, the junction kept 2 bases outside the gene matches. The entire variable domain, with the rest obtained from reference TRBV9 and TRBJ2-1, is as follows: DSGVTQTPKHLITATGQRVTLRCSPRSGDLSVYWYQQSLDQGLQFLIQYYNGEERAKGNILERFSAQQFPDLHSELNLSSLELGDSALYFCASSVNRGPYNEQFFGPGTRLTVL.

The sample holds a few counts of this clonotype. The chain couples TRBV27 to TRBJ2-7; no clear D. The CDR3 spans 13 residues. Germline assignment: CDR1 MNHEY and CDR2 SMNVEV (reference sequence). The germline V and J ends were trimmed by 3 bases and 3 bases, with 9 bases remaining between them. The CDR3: CASSLSPLYEQYF. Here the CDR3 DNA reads TGTGCCAGCAGTTTGTCCCCCCTCTACGAGCAGTACTTC.

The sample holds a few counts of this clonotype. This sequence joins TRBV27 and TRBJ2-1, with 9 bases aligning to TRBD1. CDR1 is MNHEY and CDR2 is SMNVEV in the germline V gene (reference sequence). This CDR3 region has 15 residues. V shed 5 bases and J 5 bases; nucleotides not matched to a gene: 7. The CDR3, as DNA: TGTGCCAGCAGTGCCGGGACAGGGTGGGACAATGAGCAGTTCTTC. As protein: CASSAGTGWDNEQFF.

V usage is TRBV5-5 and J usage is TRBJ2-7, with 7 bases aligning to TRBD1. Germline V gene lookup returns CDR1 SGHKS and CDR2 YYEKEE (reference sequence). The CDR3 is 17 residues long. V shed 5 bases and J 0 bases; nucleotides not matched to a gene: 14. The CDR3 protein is CASRTYNPGQVSYEQYV. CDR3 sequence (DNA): TGTGCCAGCAGGACCTATAACCCAGGACAGGTCTCCTACGAGCAGTACGTC.

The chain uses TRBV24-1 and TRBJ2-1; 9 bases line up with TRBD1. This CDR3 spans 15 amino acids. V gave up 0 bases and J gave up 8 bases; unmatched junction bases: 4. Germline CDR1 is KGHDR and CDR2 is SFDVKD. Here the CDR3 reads CATSDLRQGGDEQFF. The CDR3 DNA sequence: TGTGCCACCAGTGATTTGCGACAGGGGGGCGATGAGCAGTTCTTC.

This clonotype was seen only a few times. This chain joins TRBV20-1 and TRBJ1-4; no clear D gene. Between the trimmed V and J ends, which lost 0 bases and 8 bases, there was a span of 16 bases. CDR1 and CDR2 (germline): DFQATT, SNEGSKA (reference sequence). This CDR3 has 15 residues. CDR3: CSARDERAGGEKLFF. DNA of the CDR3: TGCAGTGCTAGAGATGAGCGGGCAGGTGGCGAAAAACTGTTTTTT.

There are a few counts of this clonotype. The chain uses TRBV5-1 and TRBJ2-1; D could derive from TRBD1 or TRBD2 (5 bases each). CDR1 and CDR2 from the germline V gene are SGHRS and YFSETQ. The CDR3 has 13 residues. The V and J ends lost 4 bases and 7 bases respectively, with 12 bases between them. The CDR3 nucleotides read TGCGCCAGCAGCCTGGTGGGGGTGAATGAGCAGTTCTTC. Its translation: CASSLVGVNEQFF. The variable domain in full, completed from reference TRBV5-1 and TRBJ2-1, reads KAGVTQTPRYLIKTRGQQVTLSCSPISGHRSVSWYQQTPGQGLQFLFEYFSETQRNKGNFPGRFSGRQFSNSRSEMNVSTLELGDSALYLCASSLVGVNEQFFGPGTRLTVL.

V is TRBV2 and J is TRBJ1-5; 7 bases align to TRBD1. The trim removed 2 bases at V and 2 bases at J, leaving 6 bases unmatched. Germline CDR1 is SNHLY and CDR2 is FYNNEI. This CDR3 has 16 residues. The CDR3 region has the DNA TGTGCCAGCAGTGAACCGGGGGACAGCCGCAATCAGCCCCAGCATTTT. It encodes CASSEPGDSRNQPQHF. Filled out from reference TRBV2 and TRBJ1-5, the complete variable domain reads EPEVTQTPSHQVTQMGQEVILRCVPISNHLYFYWYRQILGQKVEFLVSFYNNEISEKSEIFDDQFSVERPDGSNFTLKIRSTKLEDSAMYFCASSEPGDSRNQPQHFGDGTRLSIL.

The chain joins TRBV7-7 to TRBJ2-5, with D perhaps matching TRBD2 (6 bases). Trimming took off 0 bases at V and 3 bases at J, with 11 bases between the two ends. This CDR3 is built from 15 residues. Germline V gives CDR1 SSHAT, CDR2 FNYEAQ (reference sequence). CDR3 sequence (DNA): TGTGCCAGCAGCTTAGCCGGGACTTGGGAAGAGACCCAGTACTTC. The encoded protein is CASSLAGTWEETQYF.

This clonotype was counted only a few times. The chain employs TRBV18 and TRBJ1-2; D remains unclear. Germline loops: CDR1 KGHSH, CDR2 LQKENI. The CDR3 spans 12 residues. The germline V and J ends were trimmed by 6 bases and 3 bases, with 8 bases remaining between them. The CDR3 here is CASSRLDYGYTF. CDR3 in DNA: TGTGCCAGCTCGAGGCTGGACTATGGCTACACCTTC.

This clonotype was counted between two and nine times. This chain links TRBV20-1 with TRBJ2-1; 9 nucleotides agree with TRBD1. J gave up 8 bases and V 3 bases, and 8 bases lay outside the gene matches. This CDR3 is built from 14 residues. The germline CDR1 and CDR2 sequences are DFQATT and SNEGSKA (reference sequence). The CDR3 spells CSASRGTGSHEQFF. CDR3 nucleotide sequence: TGCAGTGCTAGCCGAGGGACAGGGTCTCATGAGCAGTTCTTC.

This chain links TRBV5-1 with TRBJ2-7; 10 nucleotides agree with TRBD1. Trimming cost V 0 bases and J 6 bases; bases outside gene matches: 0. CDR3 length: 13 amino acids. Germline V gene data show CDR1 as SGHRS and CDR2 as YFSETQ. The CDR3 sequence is CASSLGTGGEQYV. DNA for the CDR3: TGCGCCAGCAGCTTGGGGACAGGGGGCGAGCAGTACGTC.

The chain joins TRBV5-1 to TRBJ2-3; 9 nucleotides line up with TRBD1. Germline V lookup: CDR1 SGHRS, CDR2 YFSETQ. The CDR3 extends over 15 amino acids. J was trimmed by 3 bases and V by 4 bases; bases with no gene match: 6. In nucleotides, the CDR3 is TGCGCCAGCAGCCCCGACAGGGGGGAGACAGATACGCAGTATTTT. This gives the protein CASSPDRGETDTQYF.

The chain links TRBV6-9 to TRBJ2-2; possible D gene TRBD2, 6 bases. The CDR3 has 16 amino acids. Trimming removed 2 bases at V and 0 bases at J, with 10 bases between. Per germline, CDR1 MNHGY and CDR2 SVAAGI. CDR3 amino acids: CASSYGGNANTGELFF. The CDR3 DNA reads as TGTGCCAGCAGTTATGGGGGGAACGCGAACACCGGGGAGCTGTTTTTT.

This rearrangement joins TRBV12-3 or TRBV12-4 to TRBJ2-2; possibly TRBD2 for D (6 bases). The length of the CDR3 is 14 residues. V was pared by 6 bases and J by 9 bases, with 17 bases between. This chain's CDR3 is CASRNAISGRELFF. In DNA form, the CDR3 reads TGTGCCAGCAGAAATGCCATAAGCGGGCGGGAGCTGTTTTTT.

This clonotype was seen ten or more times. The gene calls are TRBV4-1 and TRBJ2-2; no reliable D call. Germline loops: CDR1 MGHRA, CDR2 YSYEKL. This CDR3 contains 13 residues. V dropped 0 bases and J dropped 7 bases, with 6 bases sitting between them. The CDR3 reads CASSQDRIGELFF. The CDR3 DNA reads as TGCGCCAGCAGCCAAGATCGAATCGGGGAGCTGTTTTTT.

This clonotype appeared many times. CDR3 sequence reads: CASSLWDRGTEAFF. The CDR3 bases are TGTGCCAGCAGCCTATGGGACAGGGGCACTGAAGCTTTCTTT. The rearrangement links TRBV7-2 to TRBJ1-1, with 10 positions matching TRBD1. Germline CDR1 SGHTA, CDR2 FQGNSA. With 5 bases clipped from V and 4 bases from J, the junction kept 4 bases outside the gene matches. The CDR3 contains 14 residues.

This CDR3 reads CASSLDSRGPARETQYF. CDR3 DNA: TGCGCCAGCAGCTTGGATTCCCGGGGCCCGGCGAGGGAGACCCAGTACTTC. The chain couples TRBV5-1 to TRBJ2-5; tentatively, D is TRBD1 or TRBD2 (5 bases each). Trimming cost V 0 bases and J 5 bases, with 20 bases left between them. The CDR3 totals 17 residues. CDR1 SGHRS and CDR2 YFSETQ come from the germline V gene.

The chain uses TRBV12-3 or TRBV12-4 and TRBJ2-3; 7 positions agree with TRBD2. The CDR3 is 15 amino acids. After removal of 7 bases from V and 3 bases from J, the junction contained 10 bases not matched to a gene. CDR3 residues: CASIAEAGVTDTQYF. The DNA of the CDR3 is TGTGCCAGCATCGCGGAGGCGGGGGTGACAGATACGCAGTATTTT.

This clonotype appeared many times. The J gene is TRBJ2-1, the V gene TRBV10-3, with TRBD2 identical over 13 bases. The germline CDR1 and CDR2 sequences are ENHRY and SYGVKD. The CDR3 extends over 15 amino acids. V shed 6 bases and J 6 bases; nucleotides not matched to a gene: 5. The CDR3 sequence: CAISRTSGSLNEQFF. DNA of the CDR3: TGTGCCATCAGCAGGACTAGCGGGAGTCTCAATGAGCAGTTCTTC.

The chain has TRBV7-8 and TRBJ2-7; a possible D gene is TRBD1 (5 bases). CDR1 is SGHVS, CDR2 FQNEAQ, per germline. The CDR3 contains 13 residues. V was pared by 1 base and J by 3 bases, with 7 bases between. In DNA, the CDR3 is TGTGCCAGCAGCTTAGACAGGCTCTACGAGCAGTACGTC. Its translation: CASSLDRLYEQYV.

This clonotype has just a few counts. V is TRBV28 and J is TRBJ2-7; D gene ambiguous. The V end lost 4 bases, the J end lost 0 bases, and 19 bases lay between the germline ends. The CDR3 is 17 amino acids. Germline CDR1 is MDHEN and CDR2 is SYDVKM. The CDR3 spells CASSYLAAALSSYEQYF. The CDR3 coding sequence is TGTGCCAGCAGTTACCTCGCCGCGGCTTTGAGCTCCTACGAGCAGTACTTC.